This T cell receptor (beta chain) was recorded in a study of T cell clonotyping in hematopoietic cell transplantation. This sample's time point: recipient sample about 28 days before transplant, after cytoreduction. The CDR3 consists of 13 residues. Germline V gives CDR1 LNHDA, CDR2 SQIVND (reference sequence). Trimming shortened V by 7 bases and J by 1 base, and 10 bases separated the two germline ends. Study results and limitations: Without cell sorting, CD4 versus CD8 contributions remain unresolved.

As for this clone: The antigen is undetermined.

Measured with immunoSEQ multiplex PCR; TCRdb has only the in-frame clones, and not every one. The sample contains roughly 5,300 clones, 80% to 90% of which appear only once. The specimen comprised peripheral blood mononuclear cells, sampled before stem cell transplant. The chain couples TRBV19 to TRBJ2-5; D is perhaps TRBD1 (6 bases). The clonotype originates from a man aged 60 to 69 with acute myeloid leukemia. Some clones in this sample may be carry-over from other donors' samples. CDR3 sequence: CASKGRGQETQYF. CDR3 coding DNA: TGTGCCAGTAAGGGCAGGGGCCAAGAGACCCAGTACTTC.